This paragraph covers one T cell receptor beta chain sequence. This sample was included in a study of prognosis after radiotherapy for stage I lung cancer. Multiplex PCR, run in two rounds, amplified TCR beta CDR3 from genomic DNA. First-round PCR amplification was performed with primers specific to each TRBV and TRBJ gene. TCRdb fed the multiplex PCR reads into MiXCR, producing one record per CDR3 protein. The repertoire holds over 13,000 distinct CDR3 sequences, with roughly 27% as singletons. The origin of this receptor is a donor over 45 with non-small cell lung cancer. Material: PBMCs, obtained before or after stereotactic body radiation therapy (not recorded which).

This chain's CDR3 is CSVEGGEQSTEAFF. The CDR3 DNA follows: TGCAGCGTTGAGGGGGGGGAACAGAGCACTGAAGCTTTCTTT. The genes are TRBV29-1 and TRBJ1-1; D possibly corresponds to TRBD1 (5 bases). There are 14 residues in the CDR3. CDR1 SQVTM and CDR2 ANQGSEA come from the germline V gene. Trimming stripped 3 bases from V and 4 bases from J, with 15 bases between. Variable domain in full (rest from reference TRBV29-1 and TRBJ1-1): SAVISQKPSRDICQRGTSLTIQCQVDSQVTMMFWYRQQPGQSLTLIATANQGSEATYESGFVIDKFPISRPNLTFSTLTVSNMSPEDSSIYLCSVEGGEQSTEAFFGQGTRLTVV.